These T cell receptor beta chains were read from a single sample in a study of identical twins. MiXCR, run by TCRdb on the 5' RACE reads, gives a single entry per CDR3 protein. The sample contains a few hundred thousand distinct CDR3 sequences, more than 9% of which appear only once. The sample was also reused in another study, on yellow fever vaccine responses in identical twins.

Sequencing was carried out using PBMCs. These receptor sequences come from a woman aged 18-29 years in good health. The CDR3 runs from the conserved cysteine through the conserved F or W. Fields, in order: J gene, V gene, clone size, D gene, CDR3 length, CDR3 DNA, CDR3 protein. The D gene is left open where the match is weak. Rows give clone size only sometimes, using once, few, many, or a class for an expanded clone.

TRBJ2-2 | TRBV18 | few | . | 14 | TGTGCCAGCTCCCCGACTACAAACACCGGGGAGCTGTTTTTT | CASSPTTNTGELFF
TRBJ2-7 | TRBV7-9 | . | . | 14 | TGTGCCAGCAGCCAAGGGAGTGCCTCCAACGAGCAGTACTTC | CASSQGSASNEQYF
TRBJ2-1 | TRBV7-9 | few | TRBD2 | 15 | TGTGCCAGCAGCCCCGGGCGGGGGGGTACATGGGAGCAGTTCTTC | CASSPGRGGTWEQFF
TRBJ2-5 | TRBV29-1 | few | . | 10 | TGCAGCGTTGTAGGAGGGACCCAGTACTTC | CSVVGGTQYF
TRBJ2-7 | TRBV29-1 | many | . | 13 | TGCAGCGTCACGGCTCCGTTGGGATACGAGCAGTACTTC | CSVTAPLGYEQYF
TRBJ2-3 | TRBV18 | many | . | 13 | TGTGCCAGCTCAGAAGTCCTCACAGATACGCAGTATTTT | CASSEVLTDTQYF
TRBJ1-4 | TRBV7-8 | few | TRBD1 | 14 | TGTGCCAGCAGGGGGACAGGAACGGGGGAAAAACTGTTTTTT | CASRGTGTGEKLFF
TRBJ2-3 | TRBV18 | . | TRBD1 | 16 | TGTGCCAGCTCACCATTTCCCGGGACAGGCACAGATACGCAGTATTTT | CASSPFPGTGTDTQYF
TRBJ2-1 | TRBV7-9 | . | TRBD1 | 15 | TGTGCCAGCAGGCGCCTGGGACAGGGATACAATGAGCAGTTCTTC | CASRRLGQGYNEQFF
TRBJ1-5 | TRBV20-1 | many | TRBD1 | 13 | TGCAGTGCTAGCAGGGGGCCGGGTCAGCCCCAGCATTTT | CSASRGPGQPQHF
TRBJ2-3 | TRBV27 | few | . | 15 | TGTGCCAGCAGTTTACGTGGGGGGGCCTCTGATACGCAGTATTTT | CASSLRGGASDTQYF
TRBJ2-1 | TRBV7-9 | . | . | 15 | TGTGCCAGCAGGTACAGCTTCAGCTCCTACAATGAGCAGTTCTTC | CASRYSFSSYNEQFF
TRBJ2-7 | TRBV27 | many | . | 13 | TGTGCCAGCAGTTTTAGTGTCTCCTACGAGCAGTACTTC | CASSFSVSYEQYF
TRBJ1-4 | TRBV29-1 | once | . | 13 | TGCAGCGTGTTCGCGGTTGGGGGAGAAAAACTGTTTTTT | CSVFAVGGEKLFF
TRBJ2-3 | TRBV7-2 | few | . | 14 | TGTGCCAGCAGACGATCTAGTGGCACAGATACGCAGTATTTT | CASRRSSGTDTQYF
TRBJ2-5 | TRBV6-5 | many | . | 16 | TGTGCCAGCAGTTACGTTATTTTTTCGTCCCCATCGGCCCAGTACTTC | CASSYVIFSSPSAQYF
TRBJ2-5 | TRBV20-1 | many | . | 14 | TGCAGTGCTAGAAAAGGGACGGGGTCGGAGACCCAGTACTTC | CSARKGTGSETQYF
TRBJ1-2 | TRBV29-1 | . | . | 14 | TGCAGCGCAGCGCATTCGGGGGCTTTATATGGCTACACCTTC | CSAAHSGALYGYTF
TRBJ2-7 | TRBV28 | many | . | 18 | TGTGCCAGCAGTTTTTCCGTAGGGCAGGGCCAGAGCTCCTACGAGCAGTACTTC | CASSFSVGQGQSSYEQYF
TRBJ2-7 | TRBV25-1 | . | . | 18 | TGTGCCAGCAGTGAATTTGCCCCATCCATAGGGGAACCCTACGAGCAGTACTTC | CASSEFAPSIGEPYEQYF
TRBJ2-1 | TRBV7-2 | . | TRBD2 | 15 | TGTGCCAGCAGCCAACTAGCGGGAGTTGGCAATGAGCAGTTCTTC | CASSQLAGVGNEQFF
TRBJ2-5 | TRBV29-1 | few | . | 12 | TGCAGCCATCAGTCAGGGGTGGGGACCCAGTACTTC | CSHQSGVGTQYF
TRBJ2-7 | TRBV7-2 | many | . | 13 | TGTGCCAGCAGCCTAACTAGCCTTTACGAGCAGTACTTC | CASSLTSLYEQYF
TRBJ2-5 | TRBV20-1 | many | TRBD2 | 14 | TGCAGTGCTACGACTAGCGGACGCGGGGAGACCCAGTACTTC | CSATTSGRGETQYF
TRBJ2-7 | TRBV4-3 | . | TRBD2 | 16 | TGCGCCAGCAGCCAAGAGGGACCGGGAGGTGCCCACGAGCAGTACTTC | CASSQEGPGGAHEQYF
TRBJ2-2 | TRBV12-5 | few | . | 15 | TGTGCTAGTGGTTTGGGGTCACCCTCCACCGGGGAGCTGTTTTTT | CASGLGSPSTGELFF
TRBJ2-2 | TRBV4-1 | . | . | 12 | TGCGCCAGCAGCCATTGGAGCGGGGAGCTGTTTTTT | CASSHWSGELFF
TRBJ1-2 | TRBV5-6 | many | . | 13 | TGTGCCAGCAGCTTGGTCCACCTAGGATCGTACACCTTC | CASSLVHLGSYTF
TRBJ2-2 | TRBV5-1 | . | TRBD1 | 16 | TGCGCCAGCAGCTTGGCCGGGACAGCCCGGACCGGGGAGCTGTTTTTT | CASSLAGTARTGELFF
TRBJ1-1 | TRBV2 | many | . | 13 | TGTGCCCACTCTAAGGACCGTAACACTGAAGCTTTCTTT | CAHSKDRNTEAFF
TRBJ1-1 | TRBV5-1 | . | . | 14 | TGCGCCAGTCGGGAGGGCAGACTGAACACTGAAGCTTTCTTT | CASREGRLNTEAFF
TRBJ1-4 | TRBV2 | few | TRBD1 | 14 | TGTGCCAGCAGCAGACAGGGGATGGGTGAAAAACTGTTTTTT | CASSRQGMGEKLFF
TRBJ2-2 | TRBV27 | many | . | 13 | TGTGCCAGCGGGGTCGGTGGGGTCGGGGAGCTGTTTTTT | CASGVGGVGELFF
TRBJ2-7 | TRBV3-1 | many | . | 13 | TGTGCCAGCAGCCAAGTGGATAACTACGAGCAGTACTTC | CASSQVDNYEQYF
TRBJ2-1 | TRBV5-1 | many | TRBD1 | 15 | TGCGCCAGCAGCTTGGGACAGGGGGCATTGAATGAGCAGTTCTTC | CASSLGQGALNEQFF
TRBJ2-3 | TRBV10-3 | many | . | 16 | TGTGCCATCAGTGTGGACGTGAGCGGAGGAAGAGATACGCAGTATTTT | CAISVDVSGGRDTQYF
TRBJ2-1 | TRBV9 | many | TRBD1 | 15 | TGTGCCAGCAGCGAGACAGGGAGCTCCTACAATGAGCAGTTCTTC | CASSETGSSYNEQFF
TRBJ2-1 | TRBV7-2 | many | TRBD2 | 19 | TGTGCCAGCAGCTTAGCCTCAGGGTTAGCGGGAGGCAGATACAATGAGCAGTTCTTC | CASSLASGLAGGRYNEQFF
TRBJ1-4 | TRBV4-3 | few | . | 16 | TGCGCCAGCAGCCAAGACCTTCAGGGTAGCTCCGAAAAACTGTTTTTT | CASSQDLQGSSEKLFF
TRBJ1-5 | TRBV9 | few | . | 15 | TGTGCCAGCAGCGTAGAGGGTAGTAGCAATCAGCCCCAGCATTTT | CASSVEGSSNQPQHF
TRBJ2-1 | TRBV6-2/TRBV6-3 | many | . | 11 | TGTGCCAGCAGTGACGGGCTGCAGCAGTTCTTC | CASSDGLQQFF
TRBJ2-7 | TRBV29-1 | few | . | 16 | TGCAGCGTTGAAGATCCCGGGACCCAGAGCTCCTACGAGCAGTACTTC | CSVEDPGTQSSYEQYF
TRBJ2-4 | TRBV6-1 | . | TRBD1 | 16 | TGTGCCAGCGGCGCGGGGACAGGGACCTCCAAAAACATTCAGTACTTC | CASGAGTGTSKNIQYF
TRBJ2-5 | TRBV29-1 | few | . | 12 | TGCAGCTCGACTCTGGCCGGGGAGACCCAGTACTTC | CSSTLAGETQYF
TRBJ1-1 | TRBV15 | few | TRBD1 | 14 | TGTGCCACCAGCATCCTACAGGGGTACACTGAAGCTTTCTTT | CATSILQGYTEAFF
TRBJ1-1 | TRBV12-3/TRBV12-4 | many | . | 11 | TGTGCCAGCAGAGAAACAAAGTGGGCTTTCTTT | CASRETKWAFF
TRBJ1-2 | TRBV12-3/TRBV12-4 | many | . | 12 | TGTGCCAGCAGTTTACTGGGTTATGGCTACACCTTC | CASSLLGYGYTF
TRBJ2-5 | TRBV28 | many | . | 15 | TGTGCCAGCAGTGCGAGGCAGACCGACCAAGAGACCCAGTACTTC | CASSARQTDQETQYF
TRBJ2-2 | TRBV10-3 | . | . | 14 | TGTGCCATCAAGGAGGGGGCCGACACCGGGGAGCTGTTTTTT | CAIKEGADTGELFF
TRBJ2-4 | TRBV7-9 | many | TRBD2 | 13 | TGTGCCAGCCTGCGGGAGGGGGGAAACATTCAGTACTTC | CASLREGGNIQYF
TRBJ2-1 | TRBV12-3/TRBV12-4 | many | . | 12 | TGTGCCAGCAGCTTGGCCAGGAATGAGCAGTTCTTC | CASSLARNEQFF
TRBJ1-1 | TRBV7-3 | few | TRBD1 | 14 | TGTGCCAGCAGCAAACAGGGGCGACCTCTTGAAGCTTTCTTT | CASSKQGRPLEAFF
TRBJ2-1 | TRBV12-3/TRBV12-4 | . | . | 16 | TGTGCCAGCACTTTAGGGGGCGGGGGCCTTCTCAATGAGCAGTTCTTC | CASTLGGGGLLNEQFF
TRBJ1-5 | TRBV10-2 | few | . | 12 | TGCGCCAGCAGTTGGTCACAGCGGCCCCAGCATTTT | CASSWSQRPQHF
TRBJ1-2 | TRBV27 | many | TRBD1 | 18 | TGTGCCAGCAGTTTGAGGGCGGAGGGGGCAACGATTAACTATGGCTACACCTTC | CASSLRAEGATINYGYTF
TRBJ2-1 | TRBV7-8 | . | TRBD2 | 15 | TGTGCCAGCAGCTTAGCGGGAGGGCCGATGAATGAGCAGTTCTTC | CASSLAGGPMNEQFF
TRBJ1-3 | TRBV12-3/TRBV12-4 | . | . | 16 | TGTGCCAGCACCGGCATAGGAGGTATTTCTGGAAACACCATATATTTT | CASTGIGGISGNTIYF